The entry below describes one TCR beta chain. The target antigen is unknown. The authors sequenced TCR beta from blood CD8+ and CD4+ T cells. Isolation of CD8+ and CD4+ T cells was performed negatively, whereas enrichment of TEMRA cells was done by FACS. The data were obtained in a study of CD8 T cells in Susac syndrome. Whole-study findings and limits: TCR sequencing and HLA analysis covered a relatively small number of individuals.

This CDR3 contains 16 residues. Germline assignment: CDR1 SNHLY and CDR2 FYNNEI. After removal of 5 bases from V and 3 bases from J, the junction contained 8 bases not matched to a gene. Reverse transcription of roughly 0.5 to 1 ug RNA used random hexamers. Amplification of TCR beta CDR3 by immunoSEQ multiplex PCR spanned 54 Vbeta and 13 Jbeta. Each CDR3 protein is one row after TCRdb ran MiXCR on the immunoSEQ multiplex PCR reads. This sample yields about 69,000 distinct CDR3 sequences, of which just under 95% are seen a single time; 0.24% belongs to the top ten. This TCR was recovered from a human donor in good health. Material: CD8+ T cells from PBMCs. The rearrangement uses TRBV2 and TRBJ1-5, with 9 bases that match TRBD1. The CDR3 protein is CASSSTRDRANQPQHF. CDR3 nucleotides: TGTGCCAGCAGTTCTACCCGGGACAGGGCCAATCAGCCCCAGCATTTT.